Sequencing of this T cell receptor (beta chain) was carried out in a study of identical twins. This clonotype showed up many times. One entry per CDR3 protein, called by TCRdb with MiXCR from the 5' RACE reads. The repertoire holds around 250,000 distinct CDR3 sequences, with around 7% as singletons. The same data also contributed to another study, on yellow fever vaccine responses in identical twins.

This receptor was obtained from a woman aged 18 to 35 in good health. The specimen was memory (CD45RO+) T cells sorted from blood.

CDR3 sequence (DNA): TGTGCCAGCACCTTTCAAGCTTTCTTT. Amino acids: CASTFQAFF. The chain recombines TRBV9 with TRBJ1-1, with D uncertain. V was shortened by 6 bases and J by 9 bases, with 6 bases between the two germline ends. The CDR3 length is 9 residues. In germline, CDR1 is SGDLS, CDR2 YYNGEE.